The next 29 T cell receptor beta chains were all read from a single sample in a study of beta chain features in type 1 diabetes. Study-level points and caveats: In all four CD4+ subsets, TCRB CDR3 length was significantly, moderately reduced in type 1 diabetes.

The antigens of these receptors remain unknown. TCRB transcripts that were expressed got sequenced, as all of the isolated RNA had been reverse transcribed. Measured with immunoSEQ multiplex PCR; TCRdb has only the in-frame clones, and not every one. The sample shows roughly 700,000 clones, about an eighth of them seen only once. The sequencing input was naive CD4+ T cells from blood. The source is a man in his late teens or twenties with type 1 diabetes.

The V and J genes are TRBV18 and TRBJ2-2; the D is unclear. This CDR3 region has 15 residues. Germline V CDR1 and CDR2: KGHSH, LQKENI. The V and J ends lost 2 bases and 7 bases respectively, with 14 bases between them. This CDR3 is CASSPKRQVGGELFF. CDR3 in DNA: TGTGCCAGCTCACCAAAGAGGCAGGTCGGCGGGGAGCTGTTTTTT.

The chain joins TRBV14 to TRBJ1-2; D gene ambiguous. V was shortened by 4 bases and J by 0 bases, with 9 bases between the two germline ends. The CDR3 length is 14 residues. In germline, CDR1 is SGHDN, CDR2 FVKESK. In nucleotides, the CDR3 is TGTGCCAGCAGCCCCGGGCCGGCTAACTATGGCTACACCTTC. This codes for CASSPGPANYGYTF.

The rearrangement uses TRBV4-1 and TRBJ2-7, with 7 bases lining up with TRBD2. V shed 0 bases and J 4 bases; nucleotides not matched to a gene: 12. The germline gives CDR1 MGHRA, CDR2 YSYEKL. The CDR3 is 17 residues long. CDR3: CASSQDWGSGPGYEQYF. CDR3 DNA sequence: TGCGCCAGCAGCCAAGATTGGGGTAGCGGGCCAGGGTACGAGCAGTACTTC.

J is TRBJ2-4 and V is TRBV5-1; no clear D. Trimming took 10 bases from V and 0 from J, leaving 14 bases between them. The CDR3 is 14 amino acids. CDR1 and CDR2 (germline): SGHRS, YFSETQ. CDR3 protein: CAGLIDPAKNIQYF. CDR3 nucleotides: TGCGCCGGATTAATTGACCCAGCCAAAAACATTCAGTACTTC.

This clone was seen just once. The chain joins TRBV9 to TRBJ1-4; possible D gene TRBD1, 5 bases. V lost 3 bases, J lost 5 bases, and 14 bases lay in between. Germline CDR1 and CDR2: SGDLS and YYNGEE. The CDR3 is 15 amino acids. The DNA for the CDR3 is TGTGCCAGCAGCGCCCGGGACCGACTAAATGAAAAACTGTTTTTT. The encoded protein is CASSARDRLNEKLFF.

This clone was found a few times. The chain's CDR3 is CASSYSRTADTQYF. The CDR3 DNA is TGTGCCAGCAGTTACTCGAGGACTGCAGATACGCAGTATTTT. The chain uses TRBV6-5 and TRBJ2-3; D might be TRBD2 (5 bases). Germline V gives CDR1 MNHEY, CDR2 SVGAGI. The CDR3 is made up of 14 amino acids. Trimming pared 0 bases from V and 4 bases from J, leaving 8 bases between.

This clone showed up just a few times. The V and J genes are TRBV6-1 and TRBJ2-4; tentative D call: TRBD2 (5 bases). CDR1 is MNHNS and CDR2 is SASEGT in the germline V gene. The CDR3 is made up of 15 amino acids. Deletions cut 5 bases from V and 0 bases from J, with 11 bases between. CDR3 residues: CASSFRRLAKNIQYF. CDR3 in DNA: TGTGCCAGCAGTTTCAGGAGGCTAGCCAAAAACATTCAGTACTTC.

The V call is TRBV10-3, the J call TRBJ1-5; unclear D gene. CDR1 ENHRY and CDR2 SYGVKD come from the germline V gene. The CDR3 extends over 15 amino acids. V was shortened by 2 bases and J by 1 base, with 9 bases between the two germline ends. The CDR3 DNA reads TGTGCCATCAGTGAGGCAGGATTGAGCAATCAGCCCCAGCATTTT. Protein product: CAISEAGLSNQPQHF.

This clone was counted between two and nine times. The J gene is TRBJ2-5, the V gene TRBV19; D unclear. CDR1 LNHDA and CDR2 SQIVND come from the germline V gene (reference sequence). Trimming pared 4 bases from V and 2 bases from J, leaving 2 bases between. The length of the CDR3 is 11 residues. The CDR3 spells CASSTQETQYF. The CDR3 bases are TGTGCCAGTAGTACTCAAGAGACCCAGTACTTC.

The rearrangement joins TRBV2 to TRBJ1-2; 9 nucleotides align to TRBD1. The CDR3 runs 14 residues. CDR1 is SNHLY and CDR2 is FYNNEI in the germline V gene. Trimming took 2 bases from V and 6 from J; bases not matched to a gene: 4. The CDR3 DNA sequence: TGTGCCAGCAGTGAAAGGGACAGGGTGGATGGCTACACCTTC. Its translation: CASSERDRVDGYTF.

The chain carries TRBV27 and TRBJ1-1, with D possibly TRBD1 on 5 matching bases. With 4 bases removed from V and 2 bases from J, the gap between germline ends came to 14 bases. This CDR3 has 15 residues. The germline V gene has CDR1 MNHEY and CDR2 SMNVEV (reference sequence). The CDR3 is CASSSLGAANTEAFF. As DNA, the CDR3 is TGTGCCAGCAGTTCCCTCGGGGCGGCTAACACTGAAGCTTTCTTT.

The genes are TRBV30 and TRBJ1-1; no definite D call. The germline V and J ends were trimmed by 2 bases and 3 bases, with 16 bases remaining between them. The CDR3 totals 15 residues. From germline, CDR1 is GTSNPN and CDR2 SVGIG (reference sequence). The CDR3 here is CAWSFPPSKDTEAFF. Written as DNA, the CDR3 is TGTGCCTGGAGTTTCCCCCCATCCAAGGACACTGAAGCTTTCTTT.

Here the CDR3 DNA reads TGTGCCTGGAGTTACGGCTCCCTGAGGGAGCAGTACTTC. This gives the protein CAWSYGSLREQYF. The V call is TRBV30, the J call TRBJ2-7; D unresolved. CDR3 size: 13 residues. The V end was cut by 2 bases, the J end by 7 bases, with 15 bases between. Germline assignment: CDR1 GTSNPN and CDR2 SVGIG (reference sequence).

The CDR3 is CASSDGGARETQYF. As DNA, the CDR3 is TGTGCCAGCAGTGATGGGGGCGCAAGGGAGACCCAGTACTTC. This sequence joins TRBV25-1 and TRBJ2-5; D might be TRBD1 (6 bases). V lost 3 bases to trimming and J lost 5 bases, with 13 bases between them. The CDR3 length is 14 residues. Looked up from germline, CDR1 is MGHDK and CDR2 is SYGVNS.

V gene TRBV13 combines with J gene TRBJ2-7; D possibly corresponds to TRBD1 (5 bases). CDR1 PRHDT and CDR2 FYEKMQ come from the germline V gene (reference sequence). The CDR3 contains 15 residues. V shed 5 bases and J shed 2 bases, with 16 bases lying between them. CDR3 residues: CASSPSGRAPYEQYF. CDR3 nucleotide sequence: TGTGCCAGCAGCCCGTCGGGCAGGGCACCCTACGAGCAGTACTTC.

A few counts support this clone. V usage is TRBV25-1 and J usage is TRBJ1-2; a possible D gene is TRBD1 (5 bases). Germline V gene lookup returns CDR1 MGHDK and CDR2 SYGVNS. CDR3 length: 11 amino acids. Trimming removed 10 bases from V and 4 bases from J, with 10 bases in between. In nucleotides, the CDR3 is TGTGCCAACGCAGGGAGCTATGGCTACACCTTC. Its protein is CANAGSYGYTF.

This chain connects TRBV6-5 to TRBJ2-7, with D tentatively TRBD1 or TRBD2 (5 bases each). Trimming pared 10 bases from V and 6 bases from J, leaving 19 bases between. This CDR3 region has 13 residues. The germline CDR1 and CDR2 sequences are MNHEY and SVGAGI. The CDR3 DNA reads TGTGCCACCCCACCCGGGACCCTCTCCGAGCAGTACTTC. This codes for CATPPGTLSEQYF.

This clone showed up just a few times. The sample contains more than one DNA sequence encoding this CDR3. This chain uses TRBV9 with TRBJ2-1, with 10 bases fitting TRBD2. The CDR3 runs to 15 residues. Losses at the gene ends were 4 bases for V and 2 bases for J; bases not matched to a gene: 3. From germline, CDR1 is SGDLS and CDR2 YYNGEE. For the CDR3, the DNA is TGTGCCAGCAGCTCCAGCGGGGGGGCCTACAATGAGCAGTTCTTC. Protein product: CASSSSGGAYNEQFF.

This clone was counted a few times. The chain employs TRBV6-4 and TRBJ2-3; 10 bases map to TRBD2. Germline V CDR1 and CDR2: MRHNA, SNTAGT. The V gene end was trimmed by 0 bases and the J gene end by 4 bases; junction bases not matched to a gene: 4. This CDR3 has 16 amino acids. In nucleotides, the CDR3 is TGTGCCAGCAGTGACTCTGGGACTAGCGTCTCAGATACGCAGTATTTT. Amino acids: CASSDSGTSVSDTQYF.

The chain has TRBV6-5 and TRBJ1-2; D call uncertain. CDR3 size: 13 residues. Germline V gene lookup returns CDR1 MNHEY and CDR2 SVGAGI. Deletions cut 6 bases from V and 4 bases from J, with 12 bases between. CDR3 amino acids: CASSPRATYGYTF. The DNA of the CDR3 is TGTGCCAGCAGCCCGAGGGCGACCTATGGCTACACCTTC.

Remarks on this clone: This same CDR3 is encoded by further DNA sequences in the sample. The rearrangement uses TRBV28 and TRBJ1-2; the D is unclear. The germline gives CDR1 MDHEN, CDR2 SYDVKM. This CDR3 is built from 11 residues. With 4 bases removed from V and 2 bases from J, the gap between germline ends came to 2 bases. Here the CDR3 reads CASSYNYGYTF. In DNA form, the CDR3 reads TGTGCCAGCAGTTACAACTATGGCTACACCTTC.

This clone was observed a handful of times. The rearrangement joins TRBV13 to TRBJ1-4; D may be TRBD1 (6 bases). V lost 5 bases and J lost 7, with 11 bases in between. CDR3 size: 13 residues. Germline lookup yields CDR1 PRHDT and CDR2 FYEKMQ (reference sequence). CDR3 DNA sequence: TGTGCCAGCAGCCCGCCGGGGGCTGAAAAACTGTTTTTT. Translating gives CASSPPGAEKLFF.

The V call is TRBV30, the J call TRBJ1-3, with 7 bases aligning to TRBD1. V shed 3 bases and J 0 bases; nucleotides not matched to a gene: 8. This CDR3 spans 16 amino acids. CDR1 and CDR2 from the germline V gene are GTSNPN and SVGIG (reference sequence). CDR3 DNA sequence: TGTGCCTGGAGCTGGACAGGAACGAGCTCTGGAAACACCATATATTTT. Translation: CAWSWTGTSSGNTIYF.

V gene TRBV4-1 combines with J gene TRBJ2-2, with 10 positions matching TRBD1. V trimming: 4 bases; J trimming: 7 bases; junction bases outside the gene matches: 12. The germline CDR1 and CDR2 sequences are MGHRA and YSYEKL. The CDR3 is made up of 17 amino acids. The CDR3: CASSRPRDRGYGGELFF. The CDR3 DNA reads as TGCGCCAGCAGCCGACCCCGGGACAGGGGTTACGGCGGGGAGCTGTTTTTT.

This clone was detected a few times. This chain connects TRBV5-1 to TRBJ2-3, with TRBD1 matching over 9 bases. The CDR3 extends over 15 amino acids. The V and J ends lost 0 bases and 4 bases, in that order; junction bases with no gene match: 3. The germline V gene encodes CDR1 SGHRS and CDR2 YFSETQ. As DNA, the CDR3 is TGCGCCAGCAGCTTGGAGGGACAGGGCCCAGATACGCAGTATTTT. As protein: CASSLEGQGPDTQYF.

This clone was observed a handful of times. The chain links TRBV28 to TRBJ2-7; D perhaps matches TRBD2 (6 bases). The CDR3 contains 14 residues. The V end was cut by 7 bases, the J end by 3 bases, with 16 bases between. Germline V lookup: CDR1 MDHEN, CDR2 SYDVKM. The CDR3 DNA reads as TGTGCCAGCACCCAAGCGGGTATGAGCTACGAGCAGTACTTC. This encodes CASTQAGMSYEQYF.

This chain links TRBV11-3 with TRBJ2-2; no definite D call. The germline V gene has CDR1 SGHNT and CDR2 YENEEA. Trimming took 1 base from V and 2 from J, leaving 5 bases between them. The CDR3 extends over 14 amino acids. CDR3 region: CASSLAENTGELFF. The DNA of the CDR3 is TGTGCCAGCAGCTTAGCAGAAAACACCGGGGAGCTGTTTTTT. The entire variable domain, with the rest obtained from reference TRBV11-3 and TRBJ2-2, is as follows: EAGVVQSPRYKIIEKKQPVAFWCNPISGHNTLYWYLQNLGQGPELLIRYENEEAVDDSQLPKDRFSAERLKGVDSTLKIQPAELGDSAVYLCASSLAENTGELFFGEGSRLTVL.

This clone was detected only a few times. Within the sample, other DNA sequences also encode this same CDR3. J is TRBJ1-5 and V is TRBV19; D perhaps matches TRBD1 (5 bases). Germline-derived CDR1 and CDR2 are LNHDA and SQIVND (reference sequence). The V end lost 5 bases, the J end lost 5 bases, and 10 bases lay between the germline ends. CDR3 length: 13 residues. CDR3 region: CASSPQGDQPQHF. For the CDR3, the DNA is TGTGCCAGTAGTCCCCAGGGAGATCAGCCCCAGCATTTT.

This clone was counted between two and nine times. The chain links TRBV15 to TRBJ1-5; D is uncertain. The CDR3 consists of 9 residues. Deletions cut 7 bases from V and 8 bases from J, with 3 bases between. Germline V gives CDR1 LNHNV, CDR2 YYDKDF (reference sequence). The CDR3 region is CATTEPQHF. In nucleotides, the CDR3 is TGTGCCACCACGGAGCCCCAGCATTTT.